This entry is about one T cell receptor beta chain. Which antigen it targets is not known. No much larger clone is present one base from it, and per-base qualities are unavailable. The CDR3 regions of human TCRbeta chains were analyzed by immunosequencing. As for the authors' bioinformatics: TCRs in the repertoires were matched against a reference library of SARS-CoV-2-specific TCRs that had been generated with the MIRA antigen-specificity platform. Breadth was defined as the fraction of unique TCRs that were SARS-CoV-2-associated. Depth was defined as the fraction of total T cells that were SARS-CoV-2-associated. Using the MIRA data, each spike-specific TCR was assigned both to the spike region to which the TCR was reactive and to a CD4 or CD8 class. Log10-transformed breadth and depth values were compared by one-way ANOVA with Sidak's multiple comparisons tests. TCRdb carries this immuneACCESS record with in-frame sequences only. Its versions omit some clonotypes, under half of them owing to an unresolved V gene in the studies checked, with the rest unexplained. That table furnishes V, J and clone size, whereas the DNA furnished D and trimming. A total of 80,000 or so clones appear in this sample, 70% to 90% of them only once. The ten largest account for roughly 1.6% of the sample.

This entry belongs to a study of T cell responses to AZD1222 COVID-19 vaccine (dated by TCRdb to the early 2020s). The study in broad terms: Because spike-specific TCR depth and breadth did not differ between the two schedules, AZD1222 recipients who got a second dose at roughly 4 weeks were pooled with those who got a second dose at roughly 12 weeks. A total of approximately 240 trial participants underwent TCR sequencing, of whom 200 to 220 had received two doses of AZD1222 and some 25 had received two doses of the MenACWY control vaccine. Trial participants were enrolled by age into subgroups of 18-55, 56-69 and 70-plus years, and 148, 28 and 57 TCR-sequenced participants, respectively, were included in these subgroups.

In the germline V gene, CDR1 corresponds to SGHRS and CDR2 to YFSETQ. The CDR3 runs 15 residues from the cysteine to the phenylalanine. Kept here is only the CDR3 DNA, which spans 45 bases and is read in frame from base 1. Unmatched junction bases come to 9, with V trimmed by 3 bases and J by 4 bases. The sample's time point label is to be understood as: baseline before first vaccination. Vaccinee samples came from UK trials COV001 and COV002, including a single-blind randomized controlled phase 2/3 trial of AZD1222 (ChAdOx1 nCoV-19) in healthy adults. Trial participant PBMC samples were collected at day 0 and day 28 after the second dose for TCRbeta chain sequencing. Overall study outcomes, separate from this receptor: In the small 56-69-year group, the increase in depth fell short of significance, most likely because of low power. Reportedly, almost half of the unique spike-specific TCRs recognized epitopes lying outside the regions that are mutated in the B.1.351 and B.1.1.7 variants. Conclusions about previously exposed vaccinees were limited because only five to seven AZD1222 recipients were SARS-CoV-2 seropositive at baseline. Participants were mostly white British and included more females than males, and it was suggested by the authors that clonal diversity may have been underestimated. CD4 TCRs associated with the vaccine covered the entire spike protein, and the dominant responses were in regions 160-218 and 743-854. Because no day 14 peak-response samples were available, the repertoires could be characterized only after the peak T cell response. After two AZD1222 doses, both the breadth and the depth of spike-specific TCRs were significantly higher than at day 0 and than in MenACWY recipients.

This receptor was obtained from an adult in good health. The chain is encoded by TRBV5-1 joined to TRBJ2-7, and 8 junction bases match TRBD2. The specimen comprised peripheral blood, sampled on day 0 of AZD1222 vaccination. The sequence in DNA is TGCGCCAGCAGCTCCCCAGCGGGAGAACGGTACGAGCAGTACTTC. Its product reads: CASSSPAGERYEQYF.